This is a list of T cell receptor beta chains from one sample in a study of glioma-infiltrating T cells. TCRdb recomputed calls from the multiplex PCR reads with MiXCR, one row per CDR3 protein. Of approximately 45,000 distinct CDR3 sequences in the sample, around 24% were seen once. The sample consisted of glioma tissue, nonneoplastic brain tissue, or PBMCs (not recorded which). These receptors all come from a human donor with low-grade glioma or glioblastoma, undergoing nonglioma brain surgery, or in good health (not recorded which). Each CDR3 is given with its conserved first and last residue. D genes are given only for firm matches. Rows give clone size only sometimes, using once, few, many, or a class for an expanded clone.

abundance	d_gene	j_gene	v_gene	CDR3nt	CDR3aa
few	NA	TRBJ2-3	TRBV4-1	TGCGCCAGCAGCCAAGGTTATTCCCAGAGCACAGATACGCAGTATTTT	CASSQGYSQSTDTQYF
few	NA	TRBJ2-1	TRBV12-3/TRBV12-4	TGTGCCAGCAGTTTTGCGGGCCCCTACAATGAGCAGTTCTTC	CASSFAGPYNEQFF
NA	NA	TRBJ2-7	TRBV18	TGTGCCAGCTCACGTAACGTCCTTAAGACATACTACGAGCAGTACTTC	CASSRNVLKTYYEQYF
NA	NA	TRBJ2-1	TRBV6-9	TGTGCCAGCAGTTTACAGGCTAACGAGAGCTACAATGAGCAGTTCTTC	CASSLQANESYNEQFF
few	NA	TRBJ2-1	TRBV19	TGTGCCAGTAGTCGCGCTGCAGGGGCGGCCAATGAGCAGTTCTTC	CASSRAAGAANEQFF
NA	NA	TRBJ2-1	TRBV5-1	TGCGCCAGCAGCTTCTTTTCCGGGACTCAAAATGAGCAGTTCTTC	CASSFFSGTQNEQFF
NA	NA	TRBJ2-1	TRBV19	TGTGCCAGTAGTATGCCCGGCGGCAGCTACAATGAGCAGTTCTTC	CASSMPGGSYNEQFF
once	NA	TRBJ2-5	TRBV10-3	TGTGCCATCAGTGAAGTGAGGGAACAAGAGACCCAGTACTTC	CAISEVREQETQYF
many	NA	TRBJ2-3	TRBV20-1	TGCAGTGCTAAGGGGCCGGGCACAGATACGCAGTATTTT	CSAKGPGTDTQYF
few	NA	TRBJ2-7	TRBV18	TGTGCCAGCTCACCACGCGAAGGGGCCTACGAGCAGTACTTC	CASSPREGAYEQYF
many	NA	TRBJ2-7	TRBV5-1	TGCGCCAGCAGCTTAGGGGGTACCTACGAGCAGTACTTC	CASSLGGTYEQYF
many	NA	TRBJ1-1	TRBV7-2	TGTGCCAGCAGCCTCGAAATGAACACTGAAGCTTTCTTT	CASSLEMNTEAFF
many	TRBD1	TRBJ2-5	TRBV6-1	TGTGCCAGCAGCCAAACGACAGGGGAGGAGACCCAGTACTTC	CASSQTTGEETQYF
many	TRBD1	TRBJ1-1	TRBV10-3	TGTGCCATCAGCCGACAGGGCAGGGGCACTGAAGCTTTCTTT	CAISRQGRGTEAFF
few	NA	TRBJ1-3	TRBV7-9	TGTGCCAGCAGCTCCGACAGGTCGCCCTCTGGAAACACCATATATTTT	CASSSDRSPSGNTIYF
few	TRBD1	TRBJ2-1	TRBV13	TGTGCCAGCAGCCCGGAAGGGGACAGGGGTGGCAATGAGCAGTTCTTC	CASSPEGDRGGNEQFF
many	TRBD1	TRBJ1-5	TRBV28	TGTGCCAGCACCCCTGGGGACAGTTTTAGCAATCAGCCCCAGCATTTT	CASTPGDSFSNQPQHF
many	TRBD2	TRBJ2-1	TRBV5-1	TGCGCCAGCAAATCGAGCGGGAGCTCCTACAATGAGCAGTTCTTC	CASKSSGSSYNEQFF
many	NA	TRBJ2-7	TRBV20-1	TGCAGTGCTAGAGATAGTAGGACAGTAGACTACGAGCAGTACTTC	CSARDSRTVDYEQYF
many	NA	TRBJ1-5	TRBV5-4	TGTGCCAGCAGCTTGGGTCCCACCCAAGATCAGCCCCAGCATTTT	CASSLGPTQDQPQHF
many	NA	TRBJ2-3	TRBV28	TGTGCCAGCACCTTCGGGACAAATACGCAGTATTTT	CASTFGTNTQYF
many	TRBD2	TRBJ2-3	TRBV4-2	TGTGCCAGCAGCCAAGTCGCTAGCGGGGGGGCAGATACGCAGTATTTT	CASSQVASGGADTQYF
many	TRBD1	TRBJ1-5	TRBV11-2	TGTGCCAGCAGCGCACAGGGGTTTCAGCCCCAGCATTTT	CASSAQGFQPQHF
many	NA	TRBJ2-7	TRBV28	TGTGCCAGTACGCTCGCGCTTACTTTTGACGAGCAGTACTTC	CASTLALTFDEQYF
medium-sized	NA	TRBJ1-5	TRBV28	TGTGCCAGCAAGCAGGGCAGCAATCAGCCCCAGCATTTT	CASKQGSNQPQHF
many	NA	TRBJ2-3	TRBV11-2	TGTGCCAGCAGCTTCGTCGTTGGCTCAGATACGCAGTATTTT	CASSFVVGSDTQYF
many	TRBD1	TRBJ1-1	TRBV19	TGTGCCAGTACGACAGGGGGGGCTTTCACTGAAGCTTTCTTT	CASTTGGAFTEAFF
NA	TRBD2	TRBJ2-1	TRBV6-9	TGTGCCGGCAGTTTACAGGCTAGCGGGAGCTACAATGAGCAGTCCTTC	CAGSLQASGSYNEQSF
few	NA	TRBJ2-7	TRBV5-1	TGCGCCAGCAGCTTACAGGGGACTTTCACCTACGAGCAGTACTTC	CASSLQGTFTYEQYF
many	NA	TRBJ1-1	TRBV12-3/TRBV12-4	TGTGCCAGCAACCTAGGCGGGCGGATGAACACTGAAGCTTTCTTT	CASNLGGRMNTEAFF
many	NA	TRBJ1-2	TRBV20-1	TGCAGTGCTAGAGATCAAGAAAAGGGGTACTATGGCTACACCTTC	CSARDQEKGYYGYTF